The rows below give T cell receptor beta chains drawn from one sample of a study of neoadjuvant nivolumab and ipilimumab in lung cancer. Measured with immunoSEQ multiplex PCR; TCRdb has only the in-frame clones, and not every one. Among tens of thousands of clones listed, 65% to 85% were seen once. The sample consisted of peripheral blood, taken before neoadjuvant nivolumab, alone or with ipilimumab. The receptors here all came from an adult with non-small cell lung cancer. The CDR3 runs from the conserved cysteine through the conserved F or W. D genes are given only for firm matches. Clone size is stated in some rows and not others, as once, few, many or a class when expanded.

TRBV6-8	.	12	.	TRBJ2-1	CASKAGGNEQFF	TGTGCCAGCAAAGCGGGTGGCAATGAGCAGTTCTTC
TRBV2	.	12	.	TRBJ2-3	CASSDLQDTQYF	TGTGCCAGCAGTGATCTGCAAGATACGCAGTATTTT
TRBV5-1	once	16	TRBD1	TRBJ1-3	CASSLWTGRSGNTIYF	TGCGCCAGCAGCTTATGGACAGGGCGCTCTGGAAACACCATATATTTT
TRBV5-4	.	15	TRBD1	TRBJ1-1	CASSAGTGVNTEAFF	TGTGCCAGCAGCGCCGGGACAGGGGTGAACACTGAAGCTTTCTTT
TRBV5-4	.	13	.	TRBJ1-5	CASSRDPNQPQHF	TGTGCCAGCAGCCGGGACCCCAATCAGCCCCAGCATTTT
TRBV2	.	13	TRBD1	TRBJ2-1	CASSGRQGTKQFF	TGTGCCAGCAGTGGCCGACAGGGAACAAAGCAGTTCTTC
TRBV29-1	.	11	.	TRBJ1-1	CSVNAEWKAFF	TGCAGCGTCAACGCAGAGTGGAAAGCTTTCTTT
TRBV4-1	.	18	.	TRBJ1-6	CASSQEVALGRYNSPLHF	TGCGCCAGCAGCCAAGAGGTCGCGCTTGGACGGTATAATTCACCCCTCCACTTT
TRBV6-1	.	13	.	TRBJ2-7	CASILGVLDEQYF	TGTGCCAGCATTTTAGGGGTATTGGACGAGCAGTACTTC
TRBV4-1	.	17	TRBD2	TRBJ2-1	CASSQGGGRMTYNEQFF	TGCGCCAGCAGCCAAGGGGGAGGGCGGATGACCTACAATGAGCAGTTCTTC
TRBV4-2	.	15	TRBD1	TRBJ1-3	CASSQNRGLGNTIYF	TGTGCCAGCAGCCAAAACAGGGGGCTTGGAAACACCATATATTTT
TRBV19	.	16	.	TRBJ1-3	CASSNVELGSGNTIYF	TGTGCCAGTAGCAACGTAGAACTGGGCTCTGGAAACACCATATATTTT
TRBV6-6	few	15	.	TRBJ2-2	CASSSLAIVTGELFF	TGTGCCAGCAGTTCCCTTGCAATAGTCACCGGGGAGCTGTTTTTT
TRBV4-2	.	16	TRBD1	TRBJ2-3	CASSGTGTGGRDTQYF	TGTGCCAGCAGCGGAACCGGGACAGGGGGCAGAGATACGCAGTATTTT
TRBV4-1	.	13	.	TRBJ2-1	CASSHPGPNEQFF	TGCGCCAGCAGCCATCCCGGACCCAATGAGCAGTTCTTC
TRBV15	once	13	.	TRBJ1-1	CATSRDYREEAFF	TGTGCCACCAGCAGGGACTACAGGGAGGAAGCTTTCTTT
TRBV10-3	.	14	TRBD1	TRBJ1-6	CAIQGQGRNSPLHF	TGTGCCATCCAGGGACAGGGGCGGAATTCACCCCTCCACTTT
TRBV7-6	.	14	.	TRBJ2-5	CASSPPSSRETQYF	TGTGCCAGCAGCCCCCCTTCAAGTCGAGAGACCCAGTACTTC
TRBV7-2	.	14	.	TRBJ2-5	CASSLGEPQETQYF	TGTGCCAGCAGCCTGGGGGAACCTCAAGAGACCCAGTACTTC
TRBV9	once	15	.	TRBJ1-2	CASSPTDLGADGYTF	TGTGCCAGCAGCCCCACCGATTTAGGGGCCGATGGCTACACCTTC
TRBV11-2	.	13	.	TRBJ1-2	CASSLDLNNGYTF	TGTGCCAGCAGCTTAGACCTAAACAATGGCTACACCTTC
TRBV5-5	.	14	.	TRBJ2-3	CASSLIPSTDTQYF	TGTGCCAGCAGCTTGATTCCTAGCACAGATACGCAGTATTTT
TRBV5-6	.	13	.	TRBJ1-6	CASSLAGGTPLHF	TGTGCCAGCAGCTTGGCGGGGGGGACACCCCTCCACTTT